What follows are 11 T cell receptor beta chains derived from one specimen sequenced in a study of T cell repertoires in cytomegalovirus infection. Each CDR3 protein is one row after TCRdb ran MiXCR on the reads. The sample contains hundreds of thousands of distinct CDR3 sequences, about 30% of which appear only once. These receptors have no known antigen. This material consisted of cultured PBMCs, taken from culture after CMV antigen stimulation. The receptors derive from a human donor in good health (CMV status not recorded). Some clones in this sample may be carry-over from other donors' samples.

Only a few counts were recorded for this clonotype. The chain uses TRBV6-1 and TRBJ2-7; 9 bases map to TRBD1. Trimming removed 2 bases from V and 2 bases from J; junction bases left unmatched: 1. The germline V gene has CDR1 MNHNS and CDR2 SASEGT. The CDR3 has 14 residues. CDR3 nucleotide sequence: TGTGCCAGCAGTGAAAGGGACAGGGCCTACGAGCAGTACTTC. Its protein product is CASSERDRAYEQYF.

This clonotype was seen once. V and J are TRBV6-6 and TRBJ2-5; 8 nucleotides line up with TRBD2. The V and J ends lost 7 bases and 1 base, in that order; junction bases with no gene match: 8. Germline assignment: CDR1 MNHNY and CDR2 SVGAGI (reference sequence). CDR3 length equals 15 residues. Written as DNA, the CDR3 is TGTGCCAGCAAGACCGCGGGGGGCCTCCAAGAGACCCAGTACTTC. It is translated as CASKTAGGLQETQYF.

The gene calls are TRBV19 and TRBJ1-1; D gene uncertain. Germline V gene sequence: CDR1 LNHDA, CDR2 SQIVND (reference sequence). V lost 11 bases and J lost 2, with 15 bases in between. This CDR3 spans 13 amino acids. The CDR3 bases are TGTGCCTGTAAACGGACGGACAACACTGAAGCTTTCTTT. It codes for CACKRTDNTEAFF. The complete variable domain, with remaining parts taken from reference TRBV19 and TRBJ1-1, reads DGGITQSPKYLFRKEGQNVTLSCEQNLNHDAMYWYRQDPGQGLRLIYYSQIVNDFQKGDIAEGYSVSREKKESFPLTVTSAQKNPTAFYLCACKRTDNTEAFFGQGTRLTVV.

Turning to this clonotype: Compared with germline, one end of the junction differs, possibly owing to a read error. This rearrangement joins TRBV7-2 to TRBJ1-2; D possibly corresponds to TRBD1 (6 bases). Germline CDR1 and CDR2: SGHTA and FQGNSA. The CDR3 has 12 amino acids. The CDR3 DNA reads TGTGCCCGCAGCTCGCAGGGGTTCGGCTACACCTTC. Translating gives CARSSQGFGYTF.

CDR3 nucleotides: TGTGCCAGCAGCCAACGAGCGGCGTACTTC. Translated: CASSQRAAYF. The chain carries TRBV11-2 and TRBJ2-7, with a possible D match to TRBD2 (5 bases). Germline V lookup: CDR1 SGHAT, CDR2 FQNNGV. V lost 5 bases to trimming and J lost 12 bases, with 11 bases between them. CDR3 length: 10 amino acids. Combining the CDR3 with reference TRBV11-2 and TRBJ2-7 gives the whole variable domain EAGVAQSPRYKIIEKRQSVAFWCNPISGHATLYWYQQILGQGPKLLIQFQNNGVVDDSQLPKDRFSAERLKGVDSTLKIQPAKLEDSAVYLCASSQRAAYFGPGTRLTVT.

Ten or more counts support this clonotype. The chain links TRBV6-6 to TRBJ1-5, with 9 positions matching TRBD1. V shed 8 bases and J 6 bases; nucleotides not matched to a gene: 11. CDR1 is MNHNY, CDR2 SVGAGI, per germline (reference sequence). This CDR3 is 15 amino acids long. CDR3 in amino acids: CASGTVGQGRQPQHF. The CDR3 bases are TGTGCCAGCGGGACCGTGGGACAGGGACGTCAGCCCCAGCATTTT.

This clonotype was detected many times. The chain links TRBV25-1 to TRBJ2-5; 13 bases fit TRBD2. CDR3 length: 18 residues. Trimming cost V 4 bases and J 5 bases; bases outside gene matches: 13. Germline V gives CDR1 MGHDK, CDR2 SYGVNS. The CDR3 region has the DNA TGTGCCAGCAGTGCATCTACTTGGACTAGCGGGAGATCGGAGACCCAGTACTTC. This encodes CASSASTWTSGRSETQYF. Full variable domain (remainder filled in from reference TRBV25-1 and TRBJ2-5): EADIYQTPRYLVIGTGKKITLECSQTMGHDKMYWYQQDPGMELHLIHYSYGVNSTEKGDLSSESTVSRIRTEHFPLTLESARPSHTSQYLCASSASTWTSGRSETQYFGPGTRLLVL.

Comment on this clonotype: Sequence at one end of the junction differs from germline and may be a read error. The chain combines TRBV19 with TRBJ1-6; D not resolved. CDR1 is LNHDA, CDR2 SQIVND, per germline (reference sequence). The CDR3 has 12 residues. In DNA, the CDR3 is TGTGCCAGTAGTGATTATAATTCACCCCACCACTTT. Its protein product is CASSDYNSPHHF.

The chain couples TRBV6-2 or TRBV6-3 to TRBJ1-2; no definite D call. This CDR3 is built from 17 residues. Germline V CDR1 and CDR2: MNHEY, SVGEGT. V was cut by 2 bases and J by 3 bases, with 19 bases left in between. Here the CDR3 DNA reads TGTGCCAGCAGTTACATCTCTTCGGGGAATCGGGACTATGGCTACACCTTC. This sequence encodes CASSYISSGNRDYGYTF.

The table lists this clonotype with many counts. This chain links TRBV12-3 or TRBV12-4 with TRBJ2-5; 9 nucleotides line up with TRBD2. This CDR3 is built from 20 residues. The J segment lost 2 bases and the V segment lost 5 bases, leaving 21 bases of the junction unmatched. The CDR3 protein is CASSERQGARLADLQETQYF. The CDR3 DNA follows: TGTGCCAGCAGTGAAAGACAGGGCGCCCGACTAGCGGACCTTCAAGAGACCCAGTACTTC.

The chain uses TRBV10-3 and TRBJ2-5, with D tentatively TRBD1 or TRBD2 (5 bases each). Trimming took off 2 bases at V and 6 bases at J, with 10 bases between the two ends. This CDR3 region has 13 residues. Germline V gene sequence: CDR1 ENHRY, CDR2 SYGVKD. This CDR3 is CAISEIRDQTQYF. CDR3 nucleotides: TGTGCCATCAGTGAGATTAGGGACCAGACCCAGTACTTC.